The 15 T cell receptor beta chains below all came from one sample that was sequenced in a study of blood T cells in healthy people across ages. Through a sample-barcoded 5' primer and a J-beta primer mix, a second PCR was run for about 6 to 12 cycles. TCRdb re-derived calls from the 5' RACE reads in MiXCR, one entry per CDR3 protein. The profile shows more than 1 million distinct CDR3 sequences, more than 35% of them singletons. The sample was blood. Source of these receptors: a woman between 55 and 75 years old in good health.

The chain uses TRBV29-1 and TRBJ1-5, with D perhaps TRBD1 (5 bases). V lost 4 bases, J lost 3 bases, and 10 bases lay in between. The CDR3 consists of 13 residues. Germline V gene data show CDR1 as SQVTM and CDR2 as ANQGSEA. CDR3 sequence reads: CSVVDRINQPQHF. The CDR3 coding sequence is TGCAGCGTTGTAGACAGAATCAATCAGCCCCAGCATTTT.

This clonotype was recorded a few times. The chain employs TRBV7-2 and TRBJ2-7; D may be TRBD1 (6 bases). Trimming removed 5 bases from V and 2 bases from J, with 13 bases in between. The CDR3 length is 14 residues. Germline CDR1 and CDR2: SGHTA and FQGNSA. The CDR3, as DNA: TGTGCCAGCAGCGTTGGACAGCCTCCCTACGAGCAGTACTTC. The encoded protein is CASSVGQPPYEQYF.

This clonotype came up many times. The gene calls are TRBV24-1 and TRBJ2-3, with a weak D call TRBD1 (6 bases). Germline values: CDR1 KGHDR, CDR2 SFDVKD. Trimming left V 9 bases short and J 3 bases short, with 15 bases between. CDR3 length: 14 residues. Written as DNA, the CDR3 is TGTGCCACCTCCGACGGACAGACTACAGATACGCAGTATTTT. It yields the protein CATSDGQTTDTQYF.

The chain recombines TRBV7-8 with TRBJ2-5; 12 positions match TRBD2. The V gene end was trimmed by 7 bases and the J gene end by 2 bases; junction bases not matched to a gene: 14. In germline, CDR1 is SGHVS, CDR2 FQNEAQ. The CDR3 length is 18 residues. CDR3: CASTTGTSGQLIQETQYF. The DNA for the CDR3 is TGTGCCAGCACCACCGGGACTAGCGGGCAATTAATACAAGAGACCCAGTACTTC.

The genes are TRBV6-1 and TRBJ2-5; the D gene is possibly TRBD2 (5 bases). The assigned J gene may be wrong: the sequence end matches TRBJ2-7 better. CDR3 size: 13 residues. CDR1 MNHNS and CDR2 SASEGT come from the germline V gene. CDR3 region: CATTEVGRDEQYF. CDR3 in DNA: TGTGCCACTACGGAGGTGGGTCGGGACGAGCAGTACTTC.

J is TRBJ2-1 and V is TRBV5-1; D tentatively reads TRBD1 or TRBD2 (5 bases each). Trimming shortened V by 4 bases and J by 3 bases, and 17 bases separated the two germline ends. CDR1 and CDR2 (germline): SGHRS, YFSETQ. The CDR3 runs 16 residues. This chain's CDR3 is CASSSGGGDLYNEQFF. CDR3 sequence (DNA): TGCGCCAGCAGCAGCGGTGGGGGTGACCTCTACAATGAGCAGTTCTTC.

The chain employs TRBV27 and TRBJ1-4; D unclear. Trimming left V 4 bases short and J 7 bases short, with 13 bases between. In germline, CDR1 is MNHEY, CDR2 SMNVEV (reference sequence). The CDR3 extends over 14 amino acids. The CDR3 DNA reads TGTGCCAGCAGTTCCTTATACAGTGGTGAAAAACTGTTTTTT. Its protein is CASSSLYSGEKLFF. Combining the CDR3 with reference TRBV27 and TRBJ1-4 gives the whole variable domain EAQVTQNPRYLITVTGKKLTVTCSQNMNHEYMSWYRQDPGLGLRQIYYSMNVEVTDKGDVPEGYKVSRKEKRNFPLILESPSPNQTSLYFCASSSLYSGEKLFFGSGTQLSVL.

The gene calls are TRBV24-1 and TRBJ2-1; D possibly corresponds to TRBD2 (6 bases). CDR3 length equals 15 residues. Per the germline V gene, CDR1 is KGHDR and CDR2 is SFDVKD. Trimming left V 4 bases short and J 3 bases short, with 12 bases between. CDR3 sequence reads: CATSEGGGNYNEQFF. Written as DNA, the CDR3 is TGTGCCACCAGTGAGGGCGGCGGGAACTACAATGAGCAGTTCTTC.

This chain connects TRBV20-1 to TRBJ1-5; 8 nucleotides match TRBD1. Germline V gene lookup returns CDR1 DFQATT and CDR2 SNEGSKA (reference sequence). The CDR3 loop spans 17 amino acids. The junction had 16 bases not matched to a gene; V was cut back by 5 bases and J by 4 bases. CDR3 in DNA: TGCAGTGCTCTATATGGGACAGGTATGGGGCCAAATCAGCCCCAGCATTTT. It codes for CSALYGTGMGPNQPQHF.

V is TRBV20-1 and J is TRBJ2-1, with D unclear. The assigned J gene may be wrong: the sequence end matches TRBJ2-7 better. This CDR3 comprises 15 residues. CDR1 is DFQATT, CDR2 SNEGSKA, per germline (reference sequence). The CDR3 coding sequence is TGCAGTGCTCCCCATTGGCGGAGCTCCTACAATGAGCAGTACTTC. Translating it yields CSAPHWRSSYNEQYF.

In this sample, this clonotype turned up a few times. CDR3 in amino acids: CASSLLNRDWGSTDTQYF. DNA of the CDR3: TGTGCCAGCAGTTTACTTAACCGGGACTGGGGTAGCACAGATACGCAGTATTTT. The chain is built from TRBV28 and TRBJ2-3; perhaps TRBD2 as D (6 bases). CDR1 MDHEN and CDR2 SYDVKM come from the germline V gene. CDR3 length: 18 amino acids. The ends were cut back, 2 bases at V and 0 bases at J, with 18 bases in the middle.

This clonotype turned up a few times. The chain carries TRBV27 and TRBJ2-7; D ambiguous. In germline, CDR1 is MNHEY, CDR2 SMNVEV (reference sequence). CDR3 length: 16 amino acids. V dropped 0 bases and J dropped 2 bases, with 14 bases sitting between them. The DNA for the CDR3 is TGTGCCAGCAGTTTATCGAAAGGAGCAAACACCTACGAGCAGTACTTC. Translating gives CASSLSKGANTYEQYF.

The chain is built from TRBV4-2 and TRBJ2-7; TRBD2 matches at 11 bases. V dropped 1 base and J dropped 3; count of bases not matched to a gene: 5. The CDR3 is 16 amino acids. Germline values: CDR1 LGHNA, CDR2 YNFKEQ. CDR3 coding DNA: TGTGCCAGCAGCCAAGGAGAGACTAGCGGGATCTACGAGCAGTACTTC. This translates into CASSQGETSGIYEQYF.

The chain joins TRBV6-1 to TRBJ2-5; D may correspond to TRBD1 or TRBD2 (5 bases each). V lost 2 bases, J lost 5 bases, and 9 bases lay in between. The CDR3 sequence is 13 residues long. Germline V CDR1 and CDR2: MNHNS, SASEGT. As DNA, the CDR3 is TGTGCCAGCAGTGAAATGAGGGGCGAGACCCAGTACTTC. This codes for CASSEMRGETQYF.

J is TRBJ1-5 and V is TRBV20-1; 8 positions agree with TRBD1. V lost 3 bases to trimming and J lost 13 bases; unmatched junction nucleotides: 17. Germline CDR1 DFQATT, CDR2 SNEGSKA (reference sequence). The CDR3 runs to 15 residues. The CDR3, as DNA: TGCAGTGCTAGGGGGGGAGGACAGGGCTGGGGGGCACAGCATTTT. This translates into CSARGGGQGWGAQHF.